One and the same sample provided the 32 T cell receptor beta chains below, sequenced in a study of cytomegalovirus exposure and HLA in healthy donors. The PCR ran on 60 Vbeta and 13 Jbeta primers. The repertoire was sequenced with immunoSEQ multiplex PCR; TCRdb's copy has only in-frame clones and lacks some. Seen here are about 140,000 clones, 76% observed once, and the top ten hold 3% to 3.5%. Sequencing was performed on PBMCs. Receptors were obtained from a man aged 35-49 years in good health and CMV-seronegative.

This sequence joins TRBV7-9 and TRBJ2-5; D may be TRBD1 (5 bases). Germline V CDR1 and CDR2: SEHNR, FQNEAQ (reference sequence). The CDR3 length is 15 residues. Trimming stripped 5 bases from V and 5 bases from J, with 18 bases between. CDR3 DNA: TGTGCCAGCAGCGTAGGTCAGGGAATAGGGGAGACCCAGTACTTC. Protein: CASSVGQGIGETQYF.

Here the CDR3 reads CSVERGLAEDTQYF. The CDR3 DNA sequence: TGCAGCGTTGAAAGAGGGCTAGCTGAGGATACGCAGTATTTT. This chain uses TRBV29-1 with TRBJ2-3; maybe TRBD2 (5 bases). Germline CDR1 reads SQVTM; CDR2 reads ANQGSEA. V dropped 2 bases and J dropped 6 bases, with 15 bases sitting between them. The CDR3 spans 14 residues.

The chain couples TRBV5-4 to TRBJ2-1; the match to TRBD2 covers 12 bases. The germline CDR1 and CDR2 sequences are SGHNT and YYREEE (reference sequence). The CDR3 length is 19 residues. The ends lost 4 bases at V and 6 bases at J; junction bases unmatched: 17. CDR3 coding DNA: TGTGCCAGCAGCGGGTCCGGGACTAGCGGGCTCAGAGAGGGCAATGAGCAGTTCTTC. Translation: CASSGSGTSGLREGNEQFF.

The chain joins TRBV4-1 to TRBJ2-2; 10 nucleotides match TRBD2. Germline lookup yields CDR1 MGHRA and CDR2 YSYEKL. This CDR3 comprises 19 residues. The junction had 11 bases not matched to a gene; V was cut back by 0 bases and J by 4 bases. The CDR3 nucleotides read TGCGCCAGCAGCCAAGATCAGACGCTAGCGGGAGTTATCACCGGGGAGCTGTTTTTT. Translated, it gives CASSQDQTLAGVITGELFF.

The genes are TRBV27 and TRBJ2-1; D not certain. The germline V gene has CDR1 MNHEY and CDR2 SMNVEV (reference sequence). This CDR3 spans 13 amino acids. Trimming cost V 7 bases and J 7 bases, with 14 bases left between them. The CDR3 spells CASTPPSRNEQFF. For the CDR3, the DNA is TGTGCCAGCACCCCCCCTAGTCGGAATGAGCAGTTCTTC.

The V and J genes are TRBV7-3 and TRBJ2-1; 9 positions match TRBD2. The CDR3 runs to 15 residues. CDR1 and CDR2 from the germline V gene are SGHTA and FQGTGA. V trimming: 2 bases; J trimming: 9 bases; junction bases outside the gene matches: 8. The CDR3 loop is CASSLASGMRGEQFF. CDR3 sequence (DNA): TGTGCCAGCAGCTTAGCTAGCGGGATGCGTGGTGAGCAGTTCTTC.

This rearrangement joins TRBV5-1 to TRBJ2-7; 8 nucleotides line up with TRBD1. Per the germline V gene, CDR1 is SGHRS and CDR2 is YFSETQ. The CDR3 has 14 residues. V lost 4 bases to trimming and J lost 0 bases; unmatched junction nucleotides: 3. CDR3 residues: CASSLGQASYEQYF. In DNA form, the CDR3 reads TGCGCCAGCAGCCTGGGACAGGCCTCCTACGAGCAGTACTTC. Drawing the rest from reference TRBV5-1 and TRBJ2-7, the complete variable domain is KAGVTQTPRYLIKTRGQQVTLSCSPISGHRSVSWYQQTPGQGLQFLFEYFSETQRNKGNFPGRFSGRQFSNSRSEMNVSTLELGDSALYLCASSLGQASYEQYFGPGTRLTVT.

This clone was found once. The chain couples TRBV6-5 to TRBJ1-1; D perhaps matches TRBD1 (5 bases). V was pared by 2 bases and J by 9 bases, with 13 bases between. Germline V CDR1 and CDR2: MNHEY, SVGAGI. The CDR3 covers 13 residues. CDR3 protein: CASSYVDTQQAFF. The CDR3 nucleotides are TGTGCCAGCAGTTACGTGGACACGCAGCAAGCTTTCTTT.

V gene TRBV4-1 combines with J gene TRBJ2-7; no reliable D call. From germline, CDR1 is MGHRA and CDR2 YSYEKL. The V gene lost 2 bases and the J gene lost 3 bases, with 20 bases spanning the gap. This CDR3 is 17 amino acids long. CDR3 in DNA: TGCGCCAGCAGCCAACGACCCTCAGAGGCAGAAAACTACGAGCAGTACTTC. This encodes CASSQRPSEAENYEQYF.

This chain connects TRBV11-3 to TRBJ2-1; TRBD2 is a possible D gene (6 bases). V lost 1 base and J lost 5, with 12 bases in between. The CDR3 is made up of 15 amino acids. Germline CDR1 is SGHNT and CDR2 is YENEEA. The CDR3 DNA reads as TGTGCCAGCAGCTTAGTGGGAGGTGGACACAATGAGCAGTTCTTC. Translating it yields CASSLVGGGHNEQFF.

The V and J genes are TRBV28 and TRBJ2-7; TRBD2 is a possible D gene (5 bases). V was clipped by 4 bases and J by 3 bases, with 7 bases between them. This CDR3 is built from 12 residues. Germline V gives CDR1 MDHEN, CDR2 SYDVKM. The CDR3 nucleotides read TGTGCCAGCAGTTCACTAGGCTACGAGCAGTACTTC. The encoded protein is CASSSLGYEQYF.

The rearrangement links TRBV7-6 to TRBJ2-7; D is possibly TRBD1 (5 bases). CDR3 length: 13 amino acids. The ends were cut back, 1 base at V and 2 bases at J, with 6 bases in the middle. Germline loops: CDR1 SGHVS, CDR2 FNYEAQ. Here the CDR3 reads CASSLEGTYEQYF. CDR3 DNA: TGTGCCAGCAGCTTAGAGGGGACCTACGAGCAGTACTTC.

The chain couples TRBV6-5 to TRBJ1-5, with no clear D. The CDR3 consists of 14 residues. Between the trimmed V and J ends, which lost 5 bases and 2 bases, there was a span of 10 bases. Germline CDR1 and CDR2: MNHEY and SVGAGI. CDR3 sequence reads: CASSRQVGNQPQHF. DNA of the CDR3: TGTGCCAGCAGTAGGCAGGTGGGCAATCAGCCCCAGCATTTT.

The V gene is TRBV7-3, the J gene TRBJ2-3, with D hard to call. V lost 5 bases and J 3 bases, leaving 12 bases between the germline ends. The CDR3 has 14 residues. Germline values: CDR1 SGHTA, CDR2 FQGTGA. The DNA of the CDR3 is TGTGCCAGCAGCCCCTGGCCCCAAACAGATACGCAGTATTTT. The encoded protein is CASSPWPQTDTQYF.

The rearrangement uses TRBV4-3 and TRBJ2-1; 8 bases agree with TRBD2. Germline V gene lookup returns CDR1 LGHNA and CDR2 YSLEER. The length of the CDR3 is 14 residues. V was clipped by 4 bases and J by 6 bases; unmatched bases: 5. CDR3 bases: TGCGCCAGCAGCCTACTACTAGCGGCCAATGAGCAGTTCTTC. Encoded protein: CASSLLLAANEQFF.

In its sample, this clone was seen a few times. The chain combines TRBV28 with TRBJ2-3; D not certain. The CDR3 spans 12 residues. CDR1 is MDHEN and CDR2 is SYDVKM in the germline V gene. Trimming stripped 5 bases from V and 0 bases from J, with 3 bases between. The CDR3 reads CASSTSTDTQYF. CDR3 in DNA: TGTGCCAGCAGTACAAGCACAGATACGCAGTATTTT. The variable domain in full, with the rest retrieved from reference TRBV28 and TRBJ2-3, is DVKVTQSSRYLVKRTGEKVFLECVQDMDHENMFWYRQDPGLGLRLIYFSYDVKMKEKGDIPEGYSVSREKKERFSLILESASTNQTSMYLCASSTSTDTQYFGPGTRLTVL.

This sequence joins TRBV5-4 and TRBJ1-1; no clear D gene. V was clipped by 0 bases and J by 4 bases, with 10 bases between them. The CDR3 has 14 amino acids. Germline CDR1 reads SGHNT; CDR2 reads YYREEE (reference sequence). The CDR3 protein is CASSLAYLATEAFF. The CDR3 coding sequence is TGTGCCAGCAGCTTGGCCTACCTTGCCACTGAAGCTTTCTTT.

The rearrangement joins TRBV5-4 to TRBJ1-4; D not resolved. The V end lost 0 bases, the J end lost 0 bases, and 9 bases lay between the germline ends. Germline CDR1 SGHNT, CDR2 YYREEE (reference sequence). The CDR3 extends over 16 amino acids. Written as DNA, the CDR3 is TGTGCCAGCAGCTTGGGCGCATCTGCAACTAATGAAAAACTGTTTTTT. Translating it yields CASSLGASATNEKLFF.

This clone was detected once. The chain couples TRBV9 to TRBJ1-1, with 11 bases matching TRBD1. The length of the CDR3 is 15 residues. The germline gives CDR1 SGDLS, CDR2 YYNGEE. J gave up 5 bases and V 4 bases, and 7 bases lay outside the gene matches. The CDR3 region has the DNA TGTGCCAGCAGCAAACGGACAGGGGGCTGGACTGAAGCTTTCTTT. It yields the protein CASSKRTGGWTEAFF.

The chain employs TRBV30 and TRBJ2-7; 7 bases are a match to TRBD1. Looked up from germline, CDR1 is GTSNPN and CDR2 is SVGIG (reference sequence). This CDR3 has 14 residues. V shed 5 bases and J 2 bases; nucleotides not matched to a gene: 9. The chain's CDR3 is CAWDAGTATYEQYF. Here the CDR3 DNA reads TGTGCCTGGGATGCCGGGACAGCAACCTACGAGCAGTACTTC.

The V gene is TRBV11-2, the J gene TRBJ2-4; D is unclear. This CDR3 is built from 13 residues. CDR1 SGHAT and CDR2 FQNNGV come from the germline V gene. Trimming removed 3 bases at V and 6 bases at J, with 9 bases between. The CDR3 reads CASSFQRVNIQYF. Written as DNA, the CDR3 is TGTGCCAGCAGCTTCCAACGGGTAAACATTCAGTACTTC.

The rearrangement joins TRBV29-1 to TRBJ2-1, with 12 bases aligning to TRBD2. This CDR3 comprises 17 residues. Germline values: CDR1 SQVTM, CDR2 ANQGSEA. V lost 0 bases to trimming and J lost 2 bases; unmatched junction nucleotides: 5. CDR3 amino acids: CSVEDGASGRAYNEQFF. CDR3 bases: TGCAGCGTTGAAGACGGGGCTAGCGGGAGGGCCTACAATGAGCAGTTCTTC.

The chain has TRBV12-1 and TRBJ2-1; the DNA was not compared with TRBD1, the D call given in the table. TRBV12-1 is annotated as a pseudogene. The CDR3 runs to 16 residues. The CDR3 loop is CASSPQLGHLPVEQFF. DNA of the CDR3: TGTGCCAGCAGCCCACAGCTGGGCCACCTTCCGGTTGAGCAGTTCTTC.

This chain uses TRBV27 with TRBJ2-7; 15 bases line up with TRBD2. Germline assignment: CDR1 MNHEY and CDR2 SMNVEV (reference sequence). With 0 bases clipped from V and 3 bases from J, the junction kept 3 bases outside the gene matches. The CDR3 length is 17 residues. The CDR3 nucleotides are TGTGCCAGCAGTTTATCGGTGGGACTAGCGGGGGGCTACGAGCAGTACTTC. This translates into CASSLSVGLAGGYEQYF.

The chain carries TRBV7-9 and TRBJ2-4; D may be TRBD2 (6 bases). There are 17 residues in the CDR3. The germline V gene encodes CDR1 SEHNR and CDR2 FQNEAQ (reference sequence). Between the trimmed V and J ends, which lost 0 bases and 0 bases, there was a span of 12 bases. The CDR3 DNA is TGTGCCAGCAGCTTAGCTCGGGCGGGAATAGCCAAAAACATTCAGTACTTC. Translating gives CASSLARAGIAKNIQYF.

The V call is TRBV27, the J call TRBJ1-1; unclear D gene. V gave up 2 bases and J gave up 0 bases, with 13 bases separating them. This CDR3 region has 16 residues. Germline CDR1 MNHEY, CDR2 SMNVEV (reference sequence). The CDR3 region is CASSLKYGGLNTEAFF. CDR3 nucleotide sequence: TGTGCCAGCAGTTTAAAGTATGGCGGATTGAACACTGAAGCTTTCTTT.

The chain is built from TRBV5-6 and TRBJ2-7; TRBD2 matches 8 bases. Germline-derived CDR1 and CDR2 are SGHDT and YYEEEE. The CDR3 is 15 residues long. V trimming: 6 bases; J trimming: 4 bases; junction bases outside the gene matches: 12. CDR3: CASTRPVTSGYEQYF. The DNA for the CDR3 is TGTGCCAGCACCCGACCGGTTACTAGCGGATACGAGCAGTACTTC.

The V gene is TRBV27, the J gene TRBJ2-7; TRBD2 agrees at 7 bases. This CDR3 spans 14 amino acids. Germline CDR1 and CDR2: MNHEY and SMNVEV (reference sequence). Losses at the gene ends were 3 bases for V and 6 bases for J; bases not matched to a gene: 8. The CDR3 DNA reads TGTGCCAGCAGTTTTCGCGGGAGCCCGCCCGAGCAGTACTTC. Protein: CASSFRGSPPEQYF.

CDR3 in amino acids: CASSPPGQNYEQYF. The CDR3 DNA is TGTGCCAGCAGTCCACCGGGACAGAACTACGAGCAGTACTTC. This sequence joins TRBV28 and TRBJ2-7, with TRBD1 matching 7 bases. V lost 5 bases to trimming and J lost 3 bases; unmatched junction nucleotides: 7. The CDR3 has 14 amino acids. The germline CDR1 and CDR2 sequences are MDHEN and SYDVKM.

This clone has only a few counts. The rearrangement links TRBV7-8 to TRBJ2-7; 8 positions agree with TRBD1. The CDR3 loop spans 16 amino acids. The germline V gene encodes CDR1 SGHVS and CDR2 FQNEAQ. The V gene end was trimmed by 5 bases and the J gene end by 1 base; junction bases not matched to a gene: 10. The CDR3 DNA follows: TGTGCCAGCAGCCCCCGCAGGGGGCGAGATTCCTACGAGCAGTACTTC. It encodes CASSPRRGRDSYEQYF.

The chain uses TRBV7-2 and TRBJ2-3, with 9 bases fitting TRBD1. CDR3 length: 15 amino acids. Losses at the gene ends were 5 bases for V and 4 bases for J; bases not matched to a gene: 7. Germline V gene sequence: CDR1 SGHTA, CDR2 FQGNSA. This chain's CDR3 is CASSPGQGDADTQYF. The CDR3 DNA sequence: TGTGCCAGCAGCCCGGGACAGGGCGATGCAGATACGCAGTATTTT.

This clone showed up just once. The J gene is TRBJ2-4, the V gene TRBV6-5; D is undetermined. V was pared by 7 bases and J by 0 bases, with 7 bases between. This CDR3 comprises 13 residues. Germline CDR1 reads MNHEY; CDR2 reads SVGAGI. CDR3 in amino acids: CASTPSAKNIQYF. DNA for the CDR3: TGTGCCAGCACCCCATCAGCCAAAAACATTCAGTACTTC.